This T cell receptor (beta chain) was captured in a study of cytomegalovirus exposure and HLA in healthy donors. Sequencing used immunoSEQ multiplex PCR; TCRdb keeps in-frame clones, though not all of them. The sample holds about 140,000 clones, 84% seen once. Germline assignment: CDR1 LGHNA and CDR2 YNFKEQ. Trimming cost V 0 bases and J 7 bases; bases outside gene matches: 6. The CDR3 runs 15 residues. The sequencing input was PBMCs. The chain couples TRBV4-2 to TRBJ1-2; 9 nucleotides match TRBD1. This receptor was taken from a woman aged 25 to 45 in good health and CMV-seronegative. CDR3 coding DNA: TGTGCCAGCAGCCAAGAGTATGGGACAGGGAGTGGCTACACCTTC. This translates into CASSQEYGTGSGYTF.